These 2 T cell receptor beta chains originate from one sample sequenced in a study of vaccination effects on CD4 cells after COVID-19. Before sequencing took place, the ViraFEST assay used viral peptide pools to expand antigen-specific CD4+ T cells. Culture proceeded for nine to eleven days, and CD4+ T cells were then isolated. Each person got two doses of an mRNA SARS-CoV-2 vaccine, BNT162b2 or mRNA-1273. These TCRs are of unknown antigen specificity. Some clones are missing from TCRdb's copy, which holds only in-frame ones; the method was immunoSEQ multiplex PCR. The sample has tens of thousands of clones; approximately 78% are singletons. Source: CD4+ T cells from PBMCs cultured with HCoV-OC43 spike peptides, taken after COVID-19 vaccination. Subset given: HCoV-OC43 spike overlapping peptide pool stimulation. Receptor source: a human donor who received a COVID-19 vaccine.

This rearrangement joins TRBV5-1 to TRBJ1-1; D might be TRBD1 (5 bases). This CDR3 is built from 13 residues. Germline values: CDR1 SGHRS, CDR2 YFSETQ. Trimming stripped 3 bases from V and 9 bases from J, with 15 bases between. The CDR3 nucleotides read TGCGCCAGCAGCTGGGGAGTTGGGACGAAAGCTTTCTTT. Translated: CASSWGVGTKAFF. The full variable domain, in which reference TRBV5-1 and TRBJ1-1 provide the parts outside the CDR3, is KAGVTQTPRYLIKTRGQQVTLSCSPISGHRSVSWYQQTPGQGLQFLFEYFSETQRNKGNFPGRFSGRQFSNSRSEMNVSTLELGDSALYLCASSWGVGTKAFFGQGTRLTVV.

The chain uses TRBV19 and TRBJ2-1; D possibly corresponds to TRBD2 (6 bases). The germline CDR1 and CDR2 sequences are LNHDA and SQIVND (reference sequence). V dropped 10 bases and J dropped 7 bases, with 26 bases sitting between them. This CDR3 region has 16 residues. CDR3 loop: CATKLEGGSGVNEQFF. As DNA, the CDR3 is TGTGCCACCAAACTGGAGGGCGGTAGTGGTGTGAATGAGCAGTTCTTC.